A selection of T cell receptor beta chains follows, all from one sample in a study of CD8 T cells in Susac syndrome. TCRdb redid the calling of the immunoSEQ multiplex PCR reads with MiXCR, one entry per CDR3 protein. Among about 150,000 distinct CDR3 sequences listed, roughly 96% were seen once. Sequencing was carried out using CD4+ T cells from PBMCs. These TCRs come from a human donor with Susac syndrome. The CDR3 runs from the conserved cysteine through the conserved F or W. A D gene is named only where the DNA matches it firmly. Expanded clones get a size class; other rows say once, few or many, or leave the size out.

.,.,TRBV7-9,TRBJ2-3,CASSFSSGGTDTQYF,TGTGCCAGCAGCTTTTCGTCCGGGGGCACAGATACGCAGTATTTT
.,TRBD2,TRBV6-5,TRBJ2-3,CASSYSPTSGLTQYF,TGTGCCAGCAGTTACTCTCCAACTAGCGGGTTAACGCAGTATTTT
.,.,TRBV9,TRBJ1-5,CASSRRGDQPQHF,TGTGCCAGCAGTCGTAGGGGGGATCAGCCCCAGCATTTT
.,.,TRBV9,TRBJ1-4,CASSVGGASFGKLFF,TGTGCCAGCAGCGTAGGTGGTGCGTCCTTTGGAAAACTGTTTTTT
once,TRBD1,TRBV3-1,TRBJ2-5,CASSQVRGRGETQYF,TGTGCCAGCAGCCAAGTAAGGGGGCGCGGAGAGACCCAGTACTTC
.,.,TRBV29-1,TRBJ1-5,CSVRQGGNQPQHF,TGCAGCGTTCGCCAGGGTGGAAATCAGCCCCAGCATTTT
.,.,TRBV12-3/TRBV12-4,TRBJ2-5,CASRRDIFKTETQYF,TGTGCCAGCAGGCGTGACATCTTCAAAACAGAGACCCAGTACTTC
.,.,TRBV29-1,TRBJ2-2,CSVEKGYTGELFF,TGCAGCGTTGAAAAGGGTTACACCGGGGAGCTGTTTTTT
.,TRBD1,TRBV3-1,TRBJ1-6,CASRPTGIGSPLHF,TGTGCCAGCAGACCGACAGGGATAGGGTCACCCCTCCACTTT
.,TRBD1,TRBV4-1,TRBJ2-5,CASSQAGGRGWGETQYF,TGCGCCAGCAGCCAAGCAGGGGGAAGGGGGTGGGGTGAGACCCAGTACTTC
.,.,TRBV9,TRBJ2-3,CASSVAKASHTQYF,TGTGCCAGCAGCGTAGCTAAGGCATCTCATACGCAGTATTTT
.,.,TRBV7-6,TRBJ1-1,CASSWTLGAEAFF,TGTGCCAGCAGTTGGACCCTTGGCGCTGAAGCTTTCTTT
.,.,TRBV29-1,TRBJ2-7,CSAMGSAYEQYF,TGCAGCGCCATGGGTAGCGCCTACGAGCAGTACTTC
.,TRBD1,TRBV6-4,TRBJ1-1,CASSDQRDGQGLPEAFF,TGTGCCAGCAGTGACCAACGAGACGGACAGGGACTCCCTGAAGCTTTCTTT
.,.,TRBV18,TRBJ1-1,CASSATGNTEAFF,TGTGCCAGCTCAGCGACAGGTAACACTGAAGCTTTCTTT
.,.,TRBV20-1,TRBJ1-2,CSAERLYGYTF,TGCAGTGCGGAGAGGCTTTATGGCTACACCTTC
.,.,TRBV23-1,TRBJ1-3,CASRKSSGNTIYF,TGCGCCAGCAGGAAAAGCTCTGGAAACACCATATATTTT
.,TRBD2,TRBV20-1,TRBJ2-5,CSATTSGGQETQYF,TGCAGTGCTACTACTAGCGGGGGCCAAGAGACCCAGTACTTC
.,.,TRBV6-5,TRBJ2-7,CASSYLQGPYEQYF,TGTGCCAGCAGTTATTTACAGGGTCCCTACGAGCAGTACTTC
.,.,TRBV7-3,TRBJ1-1,CASSPTHRMNTEAFF,TGTGCCAGCAGCCCTACTCACAGGATGAACACTGAAGCTTTCTTT
.,.,TRBV12-3/TRBV12-4,TRBJ2-1,CASSLGLNEQFF,TGTGCCAGCAGTTTAGGGCTCAATGAGCAGTTCTTC